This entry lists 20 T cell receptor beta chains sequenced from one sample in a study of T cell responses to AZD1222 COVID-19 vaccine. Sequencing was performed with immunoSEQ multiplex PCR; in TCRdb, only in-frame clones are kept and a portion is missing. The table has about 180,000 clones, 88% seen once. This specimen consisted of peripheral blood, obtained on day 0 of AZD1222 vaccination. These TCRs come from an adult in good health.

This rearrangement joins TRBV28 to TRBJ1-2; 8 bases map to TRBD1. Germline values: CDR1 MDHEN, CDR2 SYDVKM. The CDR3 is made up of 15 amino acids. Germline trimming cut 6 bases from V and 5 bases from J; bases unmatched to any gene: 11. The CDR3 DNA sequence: TGTGCCAGCAGCCTAGGACAGGGCGGATCGTATGGCTACACCTTC. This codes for CASSLGQGGSYGYTF.

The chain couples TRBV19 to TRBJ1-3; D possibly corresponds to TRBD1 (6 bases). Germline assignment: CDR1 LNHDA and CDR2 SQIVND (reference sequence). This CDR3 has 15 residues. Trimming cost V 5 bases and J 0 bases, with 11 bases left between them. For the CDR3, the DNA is TGTGCCAGTAGTCCCCGGGACACCTCTGGAAACACCATATATTTT. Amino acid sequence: CASSPRDTSGNTIYF.

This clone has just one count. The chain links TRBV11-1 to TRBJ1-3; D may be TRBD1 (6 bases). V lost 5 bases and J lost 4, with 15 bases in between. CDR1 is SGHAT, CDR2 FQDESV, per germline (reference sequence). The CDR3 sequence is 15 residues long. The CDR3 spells CASSPPGANGNTIYF. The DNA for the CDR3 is TGTGCCAGCAGCCCCCCGGGGGCTAACGGAAACACCATATATTTT.

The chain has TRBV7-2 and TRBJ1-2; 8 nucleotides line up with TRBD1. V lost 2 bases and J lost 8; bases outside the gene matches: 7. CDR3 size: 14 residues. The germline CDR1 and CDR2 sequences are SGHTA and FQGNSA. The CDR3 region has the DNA TGTGCCAGCAGCTTATTAGACAGGGGAGTCGGCTACACCTTC. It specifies CASSLLDRGVGYTF.

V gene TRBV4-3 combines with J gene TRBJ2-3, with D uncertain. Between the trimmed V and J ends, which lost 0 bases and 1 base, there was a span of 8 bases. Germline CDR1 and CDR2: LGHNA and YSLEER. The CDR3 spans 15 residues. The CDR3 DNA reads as TGCGCCAGCAGCCAAGAAGGGCGCCGCACAGATACGCAGTATTTT. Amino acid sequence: CASSQEGRRTDTQYF.

The CDR3, as DNA: TGTGCCAGCAGTTCCAGGAAAAATAGCAATCAGCCCCAGCATTTT. As protein: CASSSRKNSNQPQHF. The V and J genes are TRBV27 and TRBJ1-5; no firm D call. The CDR3 spans 15 residues. Deletions cut 4 bases from V and 0 bases from J, with 10 bases between. The V gene's germline CDR1 is MNHEY and CDR2 SMNVEV (reference sequence).

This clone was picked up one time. The CDR3 here is CASRPASGGYGYTF. The CDR3 DNA follows: TGCGCCAGCAGGCCCGCGTCCGGGGGCTATGGCTACACCTTC. The chain recombines TRBV5-1 with TRBJ1-2; tentatively, D is TRBD1 (5 bases). This CDR3 has 14 residues. The germline V gene has CDR1 SGHRS and CDR2 YFSETQ. V lost 5 bases, J lost 4 bases, and 15 bases lay in between.

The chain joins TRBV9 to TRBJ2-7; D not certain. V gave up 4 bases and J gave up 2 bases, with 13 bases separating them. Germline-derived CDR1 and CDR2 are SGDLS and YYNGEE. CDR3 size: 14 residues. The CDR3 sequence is CASSPTSTTYEQYF. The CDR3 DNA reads TGTGCCAGCAGCCCGACGTCGACCACCTACGAGCAGTACTTC.

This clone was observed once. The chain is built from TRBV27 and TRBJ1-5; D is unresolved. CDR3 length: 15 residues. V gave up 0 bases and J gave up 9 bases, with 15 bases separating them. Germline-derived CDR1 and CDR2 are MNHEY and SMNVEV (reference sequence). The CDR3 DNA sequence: TGTGCCAGCAGTTTATCAGGCAGCGTCAGTATGCCCCAGCATTTT. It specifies CASSLSGSVSMPQHF.

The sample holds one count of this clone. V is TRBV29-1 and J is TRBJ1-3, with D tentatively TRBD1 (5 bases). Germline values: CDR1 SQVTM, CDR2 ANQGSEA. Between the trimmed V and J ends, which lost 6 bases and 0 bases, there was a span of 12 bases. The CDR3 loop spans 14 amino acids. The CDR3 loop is CSVAGPSSGNTIYF. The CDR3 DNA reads TGCAGCGTAGCGGGACCCAGCTCTGGAAACACCATATATTTT.

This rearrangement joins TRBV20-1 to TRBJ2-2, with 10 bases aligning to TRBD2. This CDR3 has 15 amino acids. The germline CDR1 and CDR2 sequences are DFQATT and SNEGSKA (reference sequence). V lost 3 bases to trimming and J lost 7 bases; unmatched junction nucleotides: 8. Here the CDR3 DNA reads TGCAGTGCTAGTACCCTAGCGGGAGCCGGCGGGGAGCTGTTTTTT. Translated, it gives CSASTLAGAGGELFF.

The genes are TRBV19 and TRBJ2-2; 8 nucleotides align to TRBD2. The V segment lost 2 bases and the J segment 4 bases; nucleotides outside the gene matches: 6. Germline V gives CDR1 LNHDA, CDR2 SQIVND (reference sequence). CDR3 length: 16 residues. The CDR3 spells CASSIRRAGGTGELFF. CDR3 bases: TGTGCCAGTAGTATAAGGCGCGCGGGGGGCACCGGGGAGCTGTTTTTT.

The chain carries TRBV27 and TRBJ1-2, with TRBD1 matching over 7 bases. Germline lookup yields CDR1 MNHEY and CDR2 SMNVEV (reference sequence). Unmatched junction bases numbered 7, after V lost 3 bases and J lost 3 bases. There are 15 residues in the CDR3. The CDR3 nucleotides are TGTGCCAGCAGTTTGGTACAGGGGAGGGACTATGGCTACACCTTC. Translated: CASSLVQGRDYGYTF.

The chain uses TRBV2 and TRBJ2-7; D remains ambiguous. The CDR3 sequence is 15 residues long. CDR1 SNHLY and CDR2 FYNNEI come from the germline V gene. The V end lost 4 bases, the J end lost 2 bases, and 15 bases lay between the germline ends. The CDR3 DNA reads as TGTGCCAGCAGTGGAGACACCACAGAAGCCTACGAGCAGTACTTC. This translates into CASSGDTTEAYEQYF.

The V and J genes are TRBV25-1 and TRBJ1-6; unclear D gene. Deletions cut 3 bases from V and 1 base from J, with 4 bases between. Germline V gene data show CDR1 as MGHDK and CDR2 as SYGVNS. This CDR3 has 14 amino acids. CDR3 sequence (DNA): TGTGCCAGCAGTGATTGGTCCTATAATTCACCCCTCCACTTT. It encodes CASSDWSYNSPLHF.

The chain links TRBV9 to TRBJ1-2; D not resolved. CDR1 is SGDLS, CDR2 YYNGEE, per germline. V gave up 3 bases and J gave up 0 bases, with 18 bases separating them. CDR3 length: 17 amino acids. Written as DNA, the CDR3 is TGTGCCAGCAGCGCCTACCCGAGGACGGTAGCTAACTATGGCTACACCTTC. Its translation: CASSAYPRTVANYGYTF.

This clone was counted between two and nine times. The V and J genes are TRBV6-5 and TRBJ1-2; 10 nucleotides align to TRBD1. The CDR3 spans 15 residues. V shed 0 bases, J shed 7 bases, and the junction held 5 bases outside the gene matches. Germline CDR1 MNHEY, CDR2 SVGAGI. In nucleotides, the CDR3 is TGTGCCAGCAGTTACTCGAGACAGGGGGCGGCTGGCTACACCTTC. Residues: CASSYSRQGAAGYTF.

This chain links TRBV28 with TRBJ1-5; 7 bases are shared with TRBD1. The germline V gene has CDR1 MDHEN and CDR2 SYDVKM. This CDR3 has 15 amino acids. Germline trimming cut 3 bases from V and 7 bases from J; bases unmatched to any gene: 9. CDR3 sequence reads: CASSFLQGDGQPQHF. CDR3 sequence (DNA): TGTGCCAGCAGTTTTCTCCAGGGGGATGGGCAGCCCCAGCATTTT.

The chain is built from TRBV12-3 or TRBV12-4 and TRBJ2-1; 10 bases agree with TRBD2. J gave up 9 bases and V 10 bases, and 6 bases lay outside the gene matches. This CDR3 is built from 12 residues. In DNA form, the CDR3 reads TGTGCCACCGAGCGGGGGGGCGGTGAGCAGTTCTTC. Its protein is CATERGGGEQFF.

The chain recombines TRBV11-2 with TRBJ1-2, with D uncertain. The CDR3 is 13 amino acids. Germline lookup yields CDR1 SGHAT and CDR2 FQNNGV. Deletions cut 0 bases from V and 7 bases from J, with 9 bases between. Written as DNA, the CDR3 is TGTGCCAGCAGCTTAGATGATCAGGCTGGCTACACCTTC. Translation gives CASSLDDQAGYTF.